Shown below are 13 T cell receptor beta chains from a single sample sequenced in a study of Graves' ophthalmopathy and Graves' hyperthyroidism. RNA transcripts were the source from which TCR beta CDR3 regions were amplified. First-round RT-PCR with HTBI primers preceded a second-round multiplex PCR. TCRdb re-derived calls from the multiplex PCR reads in MiXCR, one entry per CDR3 protein. The sample records about 740,000 distinct CDR3 sequences, roughly two fifths being singletons. Specimen: peripheral blood. All receptors derive from an adult man with Graves' ophthalmopathy.

In the case of this clonotype: A junction boundary mismatches the germline segment, possibly from a read error. This chain links TRBV7-9 with TRBJ2-7; 8 positions agree with TRBD2. Germline CDR1 reads SEHNR; CDR2 reads FQNEAQ (reference sequence). The CDR3 runs to 15 residues. The CDR3 DNA reads TGCGCCAGCAGCTTGAACCTAGCGGGCCCTTACGAGCAGTACTTC. It translates to CASSLNLAGPYEQYF.

The chain uses TRBV29-1 and TRBJ1-3, with 8 positions matching TRBD1. Germline CDR1 SQVTM, CDR2 ANQGSEA. After removal of 8 bases from V and 8 bases from J, the junction contained 17 bases not matched to a gene. This CDR3 is 15 amino acids long. The CDR3 loop is CSSTWAGGYGYTIYF. CDR3 DNA sequence: TGCAGCTCAACCTGGGCAGGGGGCTATGGTTACACCATATATTTT.

The table lists this clonotype with a few counts. The CDR3: CASSTFWTVNTEAFF. CDR3 DNA: TGTGCCAGCAGCACCTTCTGGACAGTTAACACTGAAGCTTTCTTT. V gene TRBV7-2 combines with J gene TRBJ1-1; TRBD1 is a possible D gene (6 bases). CDR1 SGHTA and CDR2 FQGNSA come from the germline V gene. The CDR3 contains 15 residues. The germline V and J ends were trimmed by 5 bases and 2 bases, with 15 bases remaining between them.

This clonotype appeared many times. The V gene is TRBV10-3, the J gene TRBJ1-2, with D hard to call. Germline V gene sequence: CDR1 ENHRY, CDR2 SYGVKD. The CDR3 totals 14 residues. Trimming removed 7 bases at V and 0 bases at J, with 12 bases between. The CDR3 is CAITSGTANYGYTF. CDR3 in DNA: TGTGCCATCACTTCTGGTACAGCTAACTATGGCTACACCTTC.

This clonotype came up many times. This chain connects TRBV29-1 to TRBJ1-2; 7 positions agree with TRBD1. This CDR3 contains 10 residues. Germline V gives CDR1 SQVTM, CDR2 ANQGSEA. CDR3 amino acids: CRGTAYGYTF. As DNA, the CDR3 is TGCAGAGGGACAGCCTATGGCTACACCTTC.

The sample holds a few counts of this clonotype. This sequence joins TRBV12-3 or TRBV12-4 and TRBJ1-1; D unresolved. This CDR3 has 16 residues. V was cut by 5 bases and J by 1 base, with 17 bases left in between. In DNA, the CDR3 is TGTGCCAGCAGTCCTTACGGACGCCTAGGGAACACTGAAGCTTTCTTT. Encoded protein: CASSPYGRLGNTEAFF.

The J gene is TRBJ1-6, the V gene TRBV20-1; D might be TRBD1 (5 bases). Germline V gives CDR1 DFQATT, CDR2 SNEGSKA (reference sequence). V was clipped by 3 bases and J by 0 bases, with 15 bases between them. The CDR3 has 17 amino acids. The CDR3 loop is CSASRGGSASYNSPLHF. Here the CDR3 DNA reads TGCAGTGCTAGTAGGGGCGGGTCTGCCTCCTATAATTCACCCCTCCACTTT.

The J gene is TRBJ1-5, the V gene TRBV25-1; D remains unclear. V was trimmed by 7 bases and J by 4 bases, leaving 17 bases between them. CDR1 and CDR2 (germline): MGHDK, SYGVNS. This CDR3 has 15 residues. This CDR3 reads CASTLLSSPNQPQHF. CDR3 nucleotide sequence: TGTGCCAGCACCCTCTTGAGCAGCCCAAATCAGCCCCAGCATTTT.

The chain recombines TRBV10-3 with TRBJ2-5, with a possible D match to TRBD1 (6 bases). V was shortened by 10 bases and J by 5 bases, with 20 bases between the two germline ends. Germline loops: CDR1 ENHRY, CDR2 SYGVKD. The CDR3 sequence is 14 residues long. The CDR3 sequence: CASSPGWQGETQYF. In nucleotides, the CDR3 is TGTGCCAGCAGCCCGGGTTGGCAGGGGGAGACCCAGTACTTC.

To note about this clonotype: One end of the junction does not line up with germline, which may come from a read error. V gene TRBV7-9 combines with J gene TRBJ1-1; D remains ambiguous. The length of the CDR3 is 14 residues. Germline CDR1 is SEHNR and CDR2 is FQNEAQ (reference sequence). The CDR3 DNA reads as TGCGCCAGCAGCCAAGATGGGGTTGTCACTGAAGCTTTCTTT. This sequence encodes CASSQDGVVTEAFF.

The chain has TRBV25-1 and TRBJ1-6, with D unresolved. The CDR3 consists of 13 residues. Trimming took 4 bases from V and 12 from J, leaving 13 bases between them. In germline, CDR1 is MGHDK, CDR2 SYGVNS. The CDR3 coding sequence is TGTGCCAGCAGTGTGTATCTCGACGGACCCCTCCACTTT. This codes for CASSVYLDGPLHF. The whole variable domain, remainder taken from reference TRBV25-1 and TRBJ1-6, is EADIYQTPRYLVIGTGKKITLECSQTMGHDKMYWYQQDPGMELHLIHYSYGVNSTEKGDLSSESTVSRIRTEHFPLTLESARPSHTSQYLCASSVYLDGPLHFGNGTRLTVT.

This clonotype appeared a few times. J is TRBJ1-1 and V is TRBV20-1, with 7 bases lining up with TRBD1. The germline gives CDR1 DFQATT, CDR2 SNEGSKA (reference sequence). The CDR3 covers 12 residues. V lost 5 bases, J lost 4 bases, and 4 bases stayed unmatched. Here the CDR3 DNA reads TGCAGTGCTGGGACAGTTTCCACTGAAGCTTTCTTT. It specifies CSAGTVSTEAFF.

In regard to this clonotype: Germline is not matched at one junction end, which may reflect a read error. The genes are TRBV2 and TRBJ2-5; TRBD2 matches at 12 bases. Per the germline V gene, CDR1 is SNHLY and CDR2 is FYNNEI. CDR3 size: 18 residues. CDR3: CANRERTSGAPGQVTQYF. In DNA, the CDR3 is TGTGCCAACCGGGAACGGACTAGCGGGGCCCCGGGGCAAGTGACCCAGTACTTC. The complete variable domain, with remaining parts taken from reference TRBV2 and TRBJ2-5, reads EPEVTQTPSHQVTQMGQEVILRCVPISNHLYFYWYRQILGQKVEFLVSFYNNEISEKSEIFDDQFSVERPDGSNFTLKIRSTKLEDSAMYFCANRERTSGAPGQVTQYFGPGTRLLVL.